This record covers a single T cell receptor beta chain. The treatment: oral pan-JAK inhibitor, 5-10 mg twice daily. Alopecia areata patients gave lesional scalp punch biopsies and peripheral blood samples. This specimen comes from a study of CD8+ T cells in alopecia areata. RNA, once extracted, was reverse transcribed into cDNA for use as the sequencing template. Assay used: immunoSEQ multiplex PCR; TCRdb lists only in-frame clones, some missing. The sample yields 150,000 to 200,000 clones, roughly 66% seen once. Germline loops: CDR1 GTSNPN, CDR2 SVGIG (reference sequence). The CDR3 extends over 13 amino acids. The V gene end was trimmed by 5 bases and the J gene end by 7 bases; junction bases not matched to a gene: 9.

This receptor was taken from a human donor with alopecia areata. This sequence joins TRBV30 and TRBJ1-1, with 8 bases that match TRBD1. Source: CD4+ T cells sorted from blood, taken at week 24, from a patient treated with tofacitinib. The CDR3 DNA reads TGTGCCTGGGAACAGGGGGTAGGAGGTGAAGCTTTCTTT. Translated, it gives CAWEQGVGGEAFF.